This T cell receptor (beta chain) was captured by sequencing in a study of CD4 T cell repertoires in COVID-19. As for the study in general: CFSE-low cells expanded roughly 10 days with IL-2, then restimulated with other coronavirus spikes.

In this sample, this clone turned up a few times. Its antigen is undetermined. Generated by immunoSEQ multiplex PCR, the TCRdb table keeps only in-frame clones and is missing some. The sample has around 7,800 clones; 84% are singletons. J was trimmed by 0 bases and V by 2 bases; bases with no gene match: 10. This CDR3 region has 18 residues. Per germline, CDR1 MGHDK and CDR2 SYGVNS. No culture step preceded sequencing of the ex vivo isolated memory T cells. The study, taken as a whole, reports: Two or all three memory subsets shared several highly expanded SARS-CoV-2-reactive clonotypes. Some SARS-CoV-2 clonotypes, between about 7 and 27%, recurred in SARS-CoV and/or HKU1 cultures.

The source was effector memory CD4+ T cells from blood, collected before the COVID-19 pandemic. The rearrangement joins TRBV25-1 to TRBJ2-3; TRBD1 matches at 8 bases. The sequence came from a human donor who had COVID-19. CDR3 sequence: CASSEGESGGYSTDTQYF. In nucleotides, the CDR3 is TGTGCCAGCAGTGAAGGGGAGTCAGGGGGCTATAGCACAGATACGCAGTATTTT.